These 20 T cell receptor beta chains were sequenced from one sample in a study of vaccination and CD4 T cells after COVID-19. TCRdb independently ran MiXCR on the PCR reads; one entry per CDR3 protein. The sample carries some 28,000 distinct CDR3 sequences, under 60% recorded once. Specified time point: late sampling 161 to 241 days after vaccination in a few convalescent patients. This specimen consisted of CD4+ T cells from blood, obtained about 7 months after SARS-CoV-2 vaccination. These TCRs come from a human donor who had recovered from COVID-19.

The V gene is TRBV24-1, the J gene TRBJ2-3; D tentatively reads TRBD1 or TRBD2 (5 bases each). This CDR3 is 15 amino acids long. Germline values: CDR1 KGHDR, CDR2 SFDVKD. Trimming took off 5 bases at V and 2 bases at J, with 13 bases between the two ends. The CDR3 nucleotides read TGTGCCACCAGTGCCGAGGGGCCGTCCACAGATACGCAGTATTTT. Residues: CATSAEGPSTDTQYF.

This chain joins TRBV28 and TRBJ2-2, with D perhaps being TRBD1 or TRBD2 (6 bases each). The germline V gene encodes CDR1 MDHEN and CDR2 SYDVKM. This CDR3 region has 17 residues. V was cut by 1 base and J by 8 bases, with 20 bases left in between. CDR3 region: CASSLLGGRRLAGELFF. CDR3 sequence (DNA): TGTGCCAGCAGTTTATTGGGGGGCCGACGTCTGGCTGGGGAGCTGTTTTTT.

This chain uses TRBV20-1 with TRBJ2-5; no clear D gene. Per germline, CDR1 DFQATT and CDR2 SNEGSKA (reference sequence). This CDR3 has 14 residues. V lost 1 base, J lost 5 bases, and 14 bases lay in between. This CDR3 reads CSARVVGNTETQYF. As DNA, the CDR3 is TGCAGTGCTAGAGTGGTAGGGAATACGGAGACCCAGTACTTC.

This clonotype was recorded a few times. The J gene is TRBJ2-3, the V gene TRBV27; D is possibly TRBD2 (6 bases). Germline CDR1 and CDR2: MNHEY and SMNVEV (reference sequence). There are 15 residues in the CDR3. Trimming took 5 bases from V and 2 from J, leaving 14 bases between them. For the CDR3, the DNA is TGTGCCAGCAGTCCCAAGGGACTTTCCACAGATACGCAGTATTTT. Translation: CASSPKGLSTDTQYF.

V is TRBV20-1 and J is TRBJ2-5, with D possibly being TRBD1 or TRBD2 (6 bases each). The CDR3 totals 13 residues. From germline, CDR1 is DFQATT and CDR2 SNEGSKA (reference sequence). V dropped 6 bases and J dropped 0 bases, with 11 bases sitting between them. The CDR3 loop is CSAAGDYQETQYF. CDR3 bases: TGCAGTGCAGCAGGGGACTACCAAGAGACCCAGTACTTC.

This clonotype was seen a handful of times. This chain links TRBV2 with TRBJ1-2; the D is unclear. The V gene lost 8 bases and the J gene lost 4 bases, with 17 bases spanning the gap. In germline, CDR1 is SNHLY, CDR2 FYNNEI. The CDR3 contains 14 residues. The CDR3 bases are TGTGCCAGCCAAGATGACCCCGACGGCTATGGCTACACCTTC. Translated: CASQDDPDGYGYTF.

This clonotype was counted once. This chain joins TRBV6-1 and TRBJ2-1; possibly TRBD1 or TRBD2 for D (5 bases each). CDR1 MNHNS and CDR2 SASEGT come from the germline V gene. V lost 4 bases, J lost 9 bases, and 16 bases lay in between. The CDR3 loop spans 14 amino acids. In nucleotides, the CDR3 is TGTGCCAGCAGTGGAGGGACCCGCCCCGGTGAGCAGTTCTTC. Encoded protein: CASSGGTRPGEQFF.

This clonotype was seen a handful of times. This chain joins TRBV28 and TRBJ2-5; TRBD2 aligns across 8 bases. Per germline, CDR1 MDHEN and CDR2 SYDVKM. The V and J ends lost 3 bases and 7 bases, in that order; junction bases with no gene match: 13. The CDR3 has 16 residues. CDR3 in DNA: TGTGCCAGCAGTTTGCCTTCATCCGGGGGGGGAACGACCCAGTACTTC. Translating gives CASSLPSSGGGTTQYF.

V usage is TRBV6-4 and J usage is TRBJ2-1; TRBD2 matches 13 bases. The CDR3 loop spans 15 amino acids. Trimming took 3 bases from V and 8 from J; bases not matched to a gene: 4. Germline CDR1 is MRHNA and CDR2 is SNTAGT. Here the CDR3 DNA reads TGTGCCAGCAGTGAAGGACTAGCGGGAGTTGATGAGCAGTTCTTC. Protein: CASSEGLAGVDEQFF.

V is TRBV29-1 and J is TRBJ2-5; maybe TRBD1 (5 bases). Germline CDR1 reads SQVTM; CDR2 reads ANQGSEA. This CDR3 spans 12 amino acids. V lost 7 bases to trimming and J lost 4 bases, with 13 bases between them. The DNA of the CDR3 is TGCAGCGGACAGACCGATGGAGAGACCCAGTACTTC. Translating it yields CSGQTDGETQYF.

This chain joins TRBV10-3 and TRBJ2-1; 9 bases are a match to TRBD2. Germline loops: CDR1 ENHRY, CDR2 SYGVKD. This CDR3 has 13 residues. The trim removed 8 bases at V and 8 bases at J, leaving 7 bases unmatched. CDR3 loop: CAIDSGLADEQFF. The CDR3 coding sequence is TGTGCCATCGACTCGGGACTAGCTGATGAGCAGTTCTTC.

This sequence joins TRBV6-4 and TRBJ2-3, with D possibly TRBD2 on 5 matching bases. V gave up 10 bases and J gave up 6 bases, with 17 bases separating them. Germline-derived CDR1 and CDR2 are MRHNA and SNTAGT. CDR3 size: 13 residues. CDR3 sequence reads: CATSGGGGDTQYF. As DNA, the CDR3 is TGTGCCACAAGTGGAGGAGGAGGTGATACGCAGTATTTT.

The chain links TRBV6-1 to TRBJ2-7; 7 bases align to TRBD1. The germline V gene has CDR1 MNHNS and CDR2 SASEGT. This CDR3 comprises 14 residues. V dropped 0 bases and J dropped 2; count of bases not matched to a gene: 1. In DNA form, the CDR3 reads TGTGCCAGCAGTGAAGCCGGGACAGCCTACGAGCAGTACTTC. Translating gives CASSEAGTAYEQYF.

The chain has TRBV6-5 and TRBJ1-2, with TRBD1 as a possible D gene (5 bases). The ends were cut back, 0 bases at V and 3 bases at J, with 14 bases in the middle. Germline V gene sequence: CDR1 MNHEY, CDR2 SVGAGI. The CDR3 totals 16 residues. Here the CDR3 reads CASSYSVSGVDYGYTF. CDR3 nucleotides: TGTGCCAGCAGTTACTCTGTATCGGGGGTTGACTATGGCTACACCTTC.

This chain links TRBV6-1 with TRBJ1-5; possible D gene TRBD1, 6 bases. Germline-derived CDR1 and CDR2 are MNHNS and SASEGT. CDR3 length: 14 residues. V dropped 6 bases and J dropped 6 bases, with 15 bases sitting between them. This CDR3 reads CASRETGYAQPQHF. The CDR3 DNA is TGTGCCAGCAGGGAAACAGGGTACGCTCAGCCCCAGCATTTT.

This clonotype was seen a single time. The rearrangement links TRBV28 to TRBJ1-1; possibly TRBD1 for D (5 bases). CDR1 is MDHEN, CDR2 SYDVKM, per germline. The CDR3 contains 14 residues. Trimming took off 4 bases at V and 7 bases at J, with 16 bases between the two ends. CDR3 sequence (DNA): TGTGCCAGCAGTTGGATCTGGACAAAGAATGAAGCTTTCTTT. The encoded protein is CASSWIWTKNEAFF.

V and J are TRBV19 and TRBJ2-1; D gene ambiguous. In germline, CDR1 is LNHDA, CDR2 SQIVND (reference sequence). V lost 4 bases and J lost 9, with 13 bases in between. The CDR3 spans 13 residues. The CDR3 protein is CASSSSLVLEQFF. Written as DNA, the CDR3 is TGTGCCAGTAGTAGCTCGTTGGTGCTTGAGCAGTTCTTC.

V usage is TRBV7-8 and J usage is TRBJ2-2; weak D call: TRBD1 (6 bases). Trimming stripped 5 bases from V and 3 bases from J, with 19 bases between. CDR3 length equals 17 residues. In germline, CDR1 is SGHVS, CDR2 FQNEAQ. CDR3 residues: CASSLGGRGVHTGELFF. The CDR3 DNA sequence: TGTGCCAGCAGCCTAGGAGGCAGGGGCGTACACACCGGGGAGCTGTTTTTT.

The V call is TRBV6-4, the J call TRBJ2-1; 7 positions agree with TRBD2. Germline trimming cut 4 bases from V and 4 bases from J; bases unmatched to any gene: 7. CDR3 length: 15 amino acids. Germline V gene lookup returns CDR1 MRHNA and CDR2 SNTAGT. The CDR3 DNA reads TGTGCCAGCAGTGTCAATAGCGGGCGTTACAATGAGCAGTTCTTC. It translates to CASSVNSGRYNEQFF.

The chain carries TRBV19 and TRBJ1-5; the D is unclear. V lost 3 bases and J 4 bases, leaving 7 bases between the germline ends. CDR1 and CDR2 (germline): LNHDA, SQIVND (reference sequence). The CDR3 contains 13 residues. CDR3 protein: CASSITGNQPQHF. CDR3 coding DNA: TGTGCCAGTAGTATCACGGGGAATCAGCCCCAGCATTTT. Supplemented by reference TRBV19 and TRBJ1-5, the full variable domain reads DGGITQSPKYLFRKEGQNVTLSCEQNLNHDAMYWYRQDPGQGLRLIYYSQIVNDFQKGDIAEGYSVSREKKESFPLTVTSAQKNPTAFYLCASSITGNQPQHFGDGTRLSIL.